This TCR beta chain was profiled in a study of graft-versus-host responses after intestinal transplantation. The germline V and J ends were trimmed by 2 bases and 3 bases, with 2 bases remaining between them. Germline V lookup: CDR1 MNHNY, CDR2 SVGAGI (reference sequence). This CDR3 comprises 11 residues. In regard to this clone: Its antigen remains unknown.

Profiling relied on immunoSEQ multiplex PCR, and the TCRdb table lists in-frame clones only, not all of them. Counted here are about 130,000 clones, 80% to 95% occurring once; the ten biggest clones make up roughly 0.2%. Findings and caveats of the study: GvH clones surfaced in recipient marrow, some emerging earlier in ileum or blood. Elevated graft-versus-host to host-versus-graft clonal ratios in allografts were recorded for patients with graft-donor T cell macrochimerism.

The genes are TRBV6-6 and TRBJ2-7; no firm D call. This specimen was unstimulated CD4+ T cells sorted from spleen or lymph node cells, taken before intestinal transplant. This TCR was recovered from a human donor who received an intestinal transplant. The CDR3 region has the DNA TGTGCCAGCAGTTACCTCTACGAGCAGTACTTC. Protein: CASSYLYEQYF.